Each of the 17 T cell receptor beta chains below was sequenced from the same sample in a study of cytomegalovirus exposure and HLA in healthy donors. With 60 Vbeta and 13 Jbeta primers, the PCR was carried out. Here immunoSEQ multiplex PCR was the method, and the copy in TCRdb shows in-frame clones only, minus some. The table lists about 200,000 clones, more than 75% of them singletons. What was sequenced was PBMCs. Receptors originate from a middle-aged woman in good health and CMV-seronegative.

The CDR3 coding sequence is TGTGCCAGCAGGGGGGGACAGGGGGGACAGCCCCAGCATTTT. Translated, it gives CASRGGQGGQPQHF. The chain uses TRBV28 and TRBJ1-5; TRBD1 aligns across 11 bases. Per germline, CDR1 MDHEN and CDR2 SYDVKM. V was clipped by 6 bases and J by 7 bases; unmatched bases: 5. This CDR3 has 14 amino acids.

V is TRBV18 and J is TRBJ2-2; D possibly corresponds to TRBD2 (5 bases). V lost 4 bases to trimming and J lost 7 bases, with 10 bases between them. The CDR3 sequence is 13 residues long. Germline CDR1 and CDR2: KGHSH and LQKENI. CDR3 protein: CASSLGVIGELFF. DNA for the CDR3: TGTGCCAGCTCACTCGGGGTGATCGGGGAGCTGTTTTTT.

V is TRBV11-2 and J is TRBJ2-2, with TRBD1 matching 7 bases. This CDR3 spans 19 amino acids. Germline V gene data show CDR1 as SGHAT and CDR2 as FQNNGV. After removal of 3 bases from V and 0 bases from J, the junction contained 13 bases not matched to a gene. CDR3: CASSLQFPSGQTNTGELFF. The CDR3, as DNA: TGTGCCAGCAGCTTGCAATTTCCATCGGGACAGACGAACACCGGGGAGCTGTTTTTT.

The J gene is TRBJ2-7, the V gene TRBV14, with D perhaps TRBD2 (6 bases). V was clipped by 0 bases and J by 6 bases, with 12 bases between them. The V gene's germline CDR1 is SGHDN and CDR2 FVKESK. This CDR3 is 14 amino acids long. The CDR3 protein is CASSQDQLAREQYF. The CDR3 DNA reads TGTGCCAGCAGCCAAGATCAACTAGCCCGCGAGCAGTACTTC.

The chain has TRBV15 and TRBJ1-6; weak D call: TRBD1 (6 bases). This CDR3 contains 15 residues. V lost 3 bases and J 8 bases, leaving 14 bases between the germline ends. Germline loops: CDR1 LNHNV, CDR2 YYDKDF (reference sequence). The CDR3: CATSRVQGEDSPLHF. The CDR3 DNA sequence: TGTGCCACCAGCAGGGTACAGGGAGAGGATTCACCCCTCCACTTT.

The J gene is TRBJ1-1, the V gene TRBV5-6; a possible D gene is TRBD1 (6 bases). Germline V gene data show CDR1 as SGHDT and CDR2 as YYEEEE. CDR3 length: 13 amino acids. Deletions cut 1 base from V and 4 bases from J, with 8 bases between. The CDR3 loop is CASSLPGATEAFF. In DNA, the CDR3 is TGTGCCAGCAGCTTGCCAGGGGCCACTGAAGCTTTCTTT.

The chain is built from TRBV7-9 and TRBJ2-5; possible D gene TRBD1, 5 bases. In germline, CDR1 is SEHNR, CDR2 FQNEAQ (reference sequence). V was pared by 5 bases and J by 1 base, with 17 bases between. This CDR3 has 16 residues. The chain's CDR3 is CASSTGPRGVQETQYF. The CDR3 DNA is TGTGCCAGCAGCACCGGACCTAGGGGTGTCCAAGAGACCCAGTACTTC.

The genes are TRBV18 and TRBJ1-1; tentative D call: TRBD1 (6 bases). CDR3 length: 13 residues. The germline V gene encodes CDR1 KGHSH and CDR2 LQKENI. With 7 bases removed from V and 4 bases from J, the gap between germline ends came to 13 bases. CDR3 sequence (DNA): TGTGCCAGCTTAACGGGAGGGGGCACTGAAGCTTTCTTT. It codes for CASLTGGGTEAFF.

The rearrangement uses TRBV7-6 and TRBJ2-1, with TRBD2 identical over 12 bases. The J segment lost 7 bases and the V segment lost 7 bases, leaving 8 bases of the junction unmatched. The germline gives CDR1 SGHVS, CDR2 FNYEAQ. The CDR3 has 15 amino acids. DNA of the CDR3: TGTGCCAGCACCCTAGCGGGAGGGGCAAAAAATGAGCAGTTCTTC. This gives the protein CASTLAGGAKNEQFF.

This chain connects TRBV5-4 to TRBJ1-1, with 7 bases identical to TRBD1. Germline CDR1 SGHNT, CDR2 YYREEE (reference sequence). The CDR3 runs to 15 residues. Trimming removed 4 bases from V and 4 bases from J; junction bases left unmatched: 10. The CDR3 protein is CASSLRVRGSTEAFF. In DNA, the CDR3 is TGTGCCAGCAGCCTTCGAGTCAGGGGGTCCACTGAAGCTTTCTTT.

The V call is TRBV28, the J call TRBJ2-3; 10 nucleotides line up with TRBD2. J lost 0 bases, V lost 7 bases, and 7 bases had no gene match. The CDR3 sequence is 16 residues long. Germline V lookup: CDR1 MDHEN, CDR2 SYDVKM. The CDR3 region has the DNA TGTGCCAGCATTCCCCTAGCGGGAGACAGCACAGATACGCAGTATTTT. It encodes CASIPLAGDSTDTQYF.

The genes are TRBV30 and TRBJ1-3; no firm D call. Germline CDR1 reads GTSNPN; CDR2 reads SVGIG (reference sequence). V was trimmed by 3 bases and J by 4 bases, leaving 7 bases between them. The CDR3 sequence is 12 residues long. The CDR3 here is CAWSPLGNTIYF. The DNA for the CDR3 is TGTGCCTGGAGCCCTCTAGGAAACACCATATATTTT.

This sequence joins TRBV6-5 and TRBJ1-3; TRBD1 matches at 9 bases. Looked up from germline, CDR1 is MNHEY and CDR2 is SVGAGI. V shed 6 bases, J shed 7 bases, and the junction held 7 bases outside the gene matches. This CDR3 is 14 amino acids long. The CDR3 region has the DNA TGTGCCAGCAGAGTGGGACAGGGCCACAACACCATATATTTT. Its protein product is CASRVGQGHNTIYF.

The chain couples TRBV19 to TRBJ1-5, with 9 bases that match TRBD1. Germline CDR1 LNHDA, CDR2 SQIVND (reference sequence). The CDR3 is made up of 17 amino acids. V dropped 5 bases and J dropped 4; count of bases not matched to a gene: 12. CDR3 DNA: TGTGCCAGTAGTGAAGGCCTACAGGGGGCGGGTAATCAGCCCCAGCATTTT. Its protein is CASSEGLQGAGNQPQHF.

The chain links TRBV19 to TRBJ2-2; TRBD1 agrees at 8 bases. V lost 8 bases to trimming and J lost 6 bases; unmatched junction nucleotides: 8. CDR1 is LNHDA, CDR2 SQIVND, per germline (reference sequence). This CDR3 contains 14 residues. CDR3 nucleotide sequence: TGTGCCAGTCAGGGGGCGCGCCGGGCCGGGGAGCTGTTTTTT. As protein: CASQGARRAGELFF.

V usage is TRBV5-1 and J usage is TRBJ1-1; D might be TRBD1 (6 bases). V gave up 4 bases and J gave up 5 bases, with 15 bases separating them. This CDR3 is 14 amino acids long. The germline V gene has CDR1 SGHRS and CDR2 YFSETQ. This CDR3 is CASSAGQRTTEAFF. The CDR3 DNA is TGCGCCAGCAGCGCAGGACAGAGAACGACTGAAGCTTTCTTT.

The CDR3 protein is CASSTQGHQPQHF. The CDR3 DNA reads TGTGCCAGCAGTACCCAGGGGCATCAGCCCCAGCATTTT. J is TRBJ1-5 and V is TRBV6-6, with D possibly matching TRBD1 (6 bases). With 5 bases removed from V and 5 bases from J, the gap between germline ends came to 10 bases. Germline V gene data show CDR1 as MNHNY and CDR2 as SVGAGI (reference sequence). The CDR3 spans 13 residues.